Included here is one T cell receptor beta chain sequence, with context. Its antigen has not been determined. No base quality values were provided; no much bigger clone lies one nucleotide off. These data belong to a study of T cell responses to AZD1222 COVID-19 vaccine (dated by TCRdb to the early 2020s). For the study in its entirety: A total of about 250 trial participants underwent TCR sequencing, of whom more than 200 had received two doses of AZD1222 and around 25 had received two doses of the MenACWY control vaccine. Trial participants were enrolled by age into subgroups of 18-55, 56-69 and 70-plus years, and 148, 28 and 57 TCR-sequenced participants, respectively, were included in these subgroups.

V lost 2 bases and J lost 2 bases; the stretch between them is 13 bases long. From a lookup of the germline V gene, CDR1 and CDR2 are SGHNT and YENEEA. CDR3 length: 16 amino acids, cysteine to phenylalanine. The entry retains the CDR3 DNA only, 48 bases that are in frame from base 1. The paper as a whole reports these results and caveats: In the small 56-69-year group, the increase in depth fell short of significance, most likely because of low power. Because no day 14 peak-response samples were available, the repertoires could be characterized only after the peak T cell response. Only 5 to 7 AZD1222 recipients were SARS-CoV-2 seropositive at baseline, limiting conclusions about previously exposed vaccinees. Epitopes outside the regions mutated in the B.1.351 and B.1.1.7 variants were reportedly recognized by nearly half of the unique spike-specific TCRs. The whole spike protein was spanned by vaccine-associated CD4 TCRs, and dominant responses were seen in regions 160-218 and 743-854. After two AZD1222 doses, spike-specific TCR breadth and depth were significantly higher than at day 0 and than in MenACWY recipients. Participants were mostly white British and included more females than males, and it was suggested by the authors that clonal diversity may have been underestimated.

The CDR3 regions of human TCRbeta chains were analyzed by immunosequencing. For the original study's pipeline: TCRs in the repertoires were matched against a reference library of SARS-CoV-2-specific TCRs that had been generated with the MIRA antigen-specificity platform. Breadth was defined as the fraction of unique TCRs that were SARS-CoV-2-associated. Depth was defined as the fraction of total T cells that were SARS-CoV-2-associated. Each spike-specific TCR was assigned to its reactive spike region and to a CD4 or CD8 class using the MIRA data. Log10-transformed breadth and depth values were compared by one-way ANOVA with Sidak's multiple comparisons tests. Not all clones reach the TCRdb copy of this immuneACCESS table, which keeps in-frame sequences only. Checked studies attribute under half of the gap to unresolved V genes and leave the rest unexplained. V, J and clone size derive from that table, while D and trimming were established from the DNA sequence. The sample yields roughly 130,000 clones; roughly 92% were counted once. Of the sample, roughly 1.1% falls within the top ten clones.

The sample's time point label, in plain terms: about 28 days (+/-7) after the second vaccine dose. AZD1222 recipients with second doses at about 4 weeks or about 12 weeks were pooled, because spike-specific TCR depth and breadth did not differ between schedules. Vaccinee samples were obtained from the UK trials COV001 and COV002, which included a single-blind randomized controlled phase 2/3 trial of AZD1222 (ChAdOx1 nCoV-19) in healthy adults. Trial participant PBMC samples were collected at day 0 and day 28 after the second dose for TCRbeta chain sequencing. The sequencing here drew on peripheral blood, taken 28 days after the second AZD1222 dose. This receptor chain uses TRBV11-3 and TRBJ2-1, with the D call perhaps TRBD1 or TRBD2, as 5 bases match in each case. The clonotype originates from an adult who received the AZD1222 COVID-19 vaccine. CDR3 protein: CASSLLSWGTYNEQFF. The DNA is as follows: TGTGCCAGCAGCTTACTTTCTTGGGGGACCTACAATGAGCAGTTCTTC.